The rows below give T cell receptor beta chains drawn from one sample of a study of blood T cell repertoires in COVID-19. The data were produced by immunoSEQ multiplex PCR, yet TCRdb's version contains in-frame clones alone and is incomplete. This table holds 150,000 or so clones, around 80% found once. Sequenced input: PBMCs or T cells enriched from blood (not recorded which). These receptors were obtained from a woman in her forties or fifties who had recovered from COVID-19. Each CDR3 is given with its conserved first and last residue. A D gene is named only where the DNA matches it firmly. Some rows mark clone size as missing; the rest say once, few, many or name a class of expanded clone.

d_call	j_call	v_call	clone_size	cdr3_nt	cdr3_aa
NA	TRBJ1-1	TRBV7-8	NA	TGTGCCAGCAGCACAGGAATGGGGAACACTGAAGCTTTCTTT	CASSTGMGNTEAFF
NA	TRBJ2-3	TRBV24-1	NA	TGTGCCACCAGTGATTTGCATAAGGGAGGCACAGATACGCAGTATTTT	CATSDLHKGGTDTQYF
TRBD1	TRBJ1-6	TRBV13	NA	TGTGCCAGCAGCTTAGGGGACAGGGGCCTTTCACCCCTCCACTTT	CASSLGDRGLSPLHF
NA	TRBJ2-7	TRBV19	NA	TGTGCCAGTAGTATTGGTCAGGGTAGCCACGAGCAGTACTTC	CASSIGQGSHEQYF
TRBD2	TRBJ2-5	TRBV15	NA	TGTGCCACCAGCCTAGCGGGGGGTGCTGAGACCCAGTACTTC	CATSLAGGAETQYF
TRBD1	TRBJ1-3	TRBV28	NA	TGTGCCAGCAGGGGGGACAGCTTCTCTGGAAACACCATATATTTT	CASRGDSFSGNTIYF
NA	TRBJ1-1	TRBV2	NA	TGTGCCAGCAGTGACCGGGTGGGCACTGAAGCTTTCTTT	CASSDRVGTEAFF
NA	TRBJ2-2	TRBV7-3	NA	TGTGCCAGCAGATCCGAAGCGATCACCGGGGAGCTGTTTTTT	CASRSEAITGELFF
TRBD1	TRBJ1-5	TRBV10-3	NA	TGTGCCATCAGTGAGTCCGGGACAGGGGGAAGTCAGCCCCAGCATTTT	CAISESGTGGSQPQHF
NA	TRBJ1-6	TRBV6-1	few	TGTGCCAGCAGTGATGGGGGTCAGGGGAATAATTCACCCCTCCACTTT	CASSDGGQGNNSPLHF
NA	TRBJ1-3	TRBV28	NA	TGTGCCAGCAGTCGACTCCGCTCTGGAAACACCATATATTTT	CASSRLRSGNTIYF
TRBD1	TRBJ2-1	TRBV7-2	NA	TGTGCCAGCAGCTCCAGGACAGGGTACAATGAGCAGTTCTTC	CASSSRTGYNEQFF
TRBD2	TRBJ2-1	TRBV11-3	NA	TGTGCCAGCAGCTGGACTAGCGGGTCCGGGGGTGAGCAGTTCTTC	CASSWTSGSGGEQFF
NA	TRBJ2-5	TRBV9	NA	TGTGCCAGCAGCCCGCGGGAAGCCTTCCAAGAGACCCAGTACTTC	CASSPREAFQETQYF
TRBD2	TRBJ2-5	TRBV18	NA	TGTGCCAGCTCACCACTCCCTGGACGCGGGGGGGAGCGAGAGACCCAGTACTTC	CASSPLPGRGGERETQYF
NA	TRBJ1-1	TRBV28	NA	TGTGCCAGCAGTATCAGGAACACTGAAGCTTTCTTT	CASSIRNTEAFF
NA	TRBJ2-6	TRBV7-8	NA	TGTGCCAGCAACATAATTACAGAGACGGGGGCCAACGTCCTGACTTTC	CASNIITETGANVLTF
NA	TRBJ2-1	TRBV12-2	few	TGTGCAAGTCGCCGAAGACTCAGCGGGGTTAGACAGTTCTTC	CASRRRLSGVRQFF
NA	TRBJ2-2	TRBV2	NA	TGTGCCAGCAGTGCTTCCCCCGGGGAGCTGTTTTTT	CASSASPGELFF
NA	TRBJ1-3	TRBV3-1/TRBV3-2	NA	TGTGCCAGCAGCCAAGAGGGGGCCGGGCGTTATAACTCTGGAAACACCATATATTTT	CASSQEGAGRYNSGNTIYF
TRBD1	TRBJ1-2	TRBV19	NA	TGTGCCAGTAGTATAGTAGGGGGCGAAGTTGCTGGCTACACCTTC	CASSIVGGEVAGYTF
TRBD1	TRBJ2-2	TRBV6-5	NA	TGTGCCAGCAGGATACAGGGGCCGGGAGGGGAGCTGTTTTTT	CASRIQGPGGELFF
NA	TRBJ2-1	TRBV5-1	NA	TGCGCCAGCAGCGCCGCTAGTTCGTTCTCCTACAATGAGCAGTTCTTC	CASSAASSFSYNEQFF
NA	TRBJ1-4	TRBV6-5	NA	TGTGCCAGCACCAAAGAGGTGATCCCAAATGAAAAACTGTTTTTT	CASTKEVIPNEKLFF
TRBD2	TRBJ2-3	TRBV15	few	TGTGCCACCAGAGCCCGGACTAGCGCAAGCACAGATACGCAGTATTTT	CATRARTSASTDTQYF
TRBD2	TRBJ2-3	TRBV19	NA	TGTGCCAGTAGTAACCCCGGGACTAGATGGAAAGGAGCGCAGTATTTT	CASSNPGTRWKGAQYF
TRBD2	TRBJ2-2	TRBV7-6	NA	TGTGCCAGCAGCTTAGGTCGGGGGGGCGCCGGGGAGCTGTTTTTT	CASSLGRGGAGELFF
NA	TRBJ1-1	TRBV6-5	NA	TGTGCCAGCAGACCCCAAGACGAGGGCACTGAAGCTTTCTTT	CASRPQDEGTEAFF
NA	TRBJ2-3	TRBV18	NA	TGTGCCAGCTTGGGGACCCGGGGAGGCGGAGATACGCAGTATTTT	CASLGTRGGGDTQYF
NA	TRBJ2-1	TRBV6-4	NA	TGTGCCAGCAGTGGGGAAGGGGGCTCCTACAATGAGCAGTTCTTC	CASSGEGGSYNEQFF
TRBD1	TRBJ1-4	TRBV6-4	NA	TGTGCCAGCAGCGCGGGACAGGGTGGTGAAAAACTGTTTTTT	CASSAGQGGEKLFF
NA	TRBJ2-1	TRBV7-6	few	TGTGCCAGCAGCACCGACAACTCCAATGAGCAGTTCTTC	CASSTDNSNEQFF
TRBD2	TRBJ2-1	TRBV7-2	NA	TGTGCCAGCAGCTTTTCTAGCGGGGGGGCCGGTGAGCAGTTCTTC	CASSFSSGGAGEQFF
NA	TRBJ2-5	TRBV4-1	NA	TGCGCCAGCAGTCAACAGGCGGGGCAGGAAGGAGAGACCCAGTACTTC	CASSQQAGQEGETQYF
NA	TRBJ2-7	TRBV5-6	NA	TGTGCCAGCAGCACCGGGACTCATATCTACGAGCAGTACTTC	CASSTGTHIYEQYF
NA	TRBJ2-1	TRBV19	NA	TGTGCCAGTATCCCCGGTACTAGGCTTCTTAATGAGCAGTTCTTC	CASIPGTRLLNEQFF
TRBD2	TRBJ2-1	TRBV6-1	NA	TGTGCCAGCAGTGAAGCCGTGGGGGGGTACAATGAGCAGTTCTTC	CASSEAVGGYNEQFF
TRBD1	TRBJ1-5	TRBV18	NA	TGTGCCAGCTCACCGGTAGGGCAGGGGGCGAATCAGCCCCAGCATTTT	CASSPVGQGANQPQHF
NA	TRBJ1-5	TRBV2	once	TGTGCCAGCAGTGAAGCGCGGGGGGGGTATCAGCCCCAGCATTTT	CASSEARGGYQPQHF
NA	TRBJ2-2	TRBV5-1	once	TGCGCCAGCAGCATCCCTGGATCGGACTCCGTATACACCGGGGAGCTGTTTTTT	CASSIPGSDSVYTGELFF
TRBD1	TRBJ1-5	TRBV28	NA	TGTGCCAGCAAAGCAGGGGGCTTTCAGCCCCAGCATTTT	CASKAGGFQPQHF
NA	TRBJ2-7	TRBV18	NA	TGTGCCAGCTCACCCAGCGTTAGCTCCTACGAGCAGTACTTC	CASSPSVSSYEQYF
NA	TRBJ1-1	TRBV28	NA	TGTGCCAGCATTTCCGCTACCACTAATGGGAACACTGAAGCTTTCTTT	CASISATTNGNTEAFF
TRBD2	TRBJ2-7	TRBV5-1	NA	TGCGCCAGCAGCTCCGGACTAGCGGACGAGCAGTACTTC	CASSSGLADEQYF
NA	TRBJ2-5	TRBV18	few	TGTGCCAGCTCATCGTACCAAGAGACCCAGTACTTC	CASSSYQETQYF
NA	TRBJ1-1	TRBV19	once	TGTGCCAGTAGTCCAACTCCAACAGGGAACACTGAAGCTTTCTTT	CASSPTPTGNTEAFF
TRBD2	TRBJ2-7	TRBV28	NA	TGTGCCAGCAGGTCCTGGGGGGGGGATTCCTACGAGCAGTACTTC	CASRSWGGDSYEQYF
TRBD1	TRBJ1-1	TRBV10-3	NA	TGTGCCATCAGTGAGTCGGGACAGGGGGTCACTGAAGCTTTCTTT	CAISESGQGVTEAFF
NA	TRBJ2-5	TRBV5-8	NA	TGTGCCAGCAGCTTGGACAGGGCTGAGACCCAGTACTTC	CASSLDRAETQYF